What follows is one T cell receptor (beta chain) and its context. Its antigen is unidentified. With a constant-region primer, TCR beta cDNA was made from approximately 500 ng of total RNA. TCR beta libraries came from three nested multiplex PCR rounds using slightly modified ARM-PCR. The first two PCR rounds used TRBV1-TRBV30 forward primers with a C-beta reverse primer, nine to eleven cycles each. TCRdb reanalysed the multiplex PCR reads using MiXCR and keeps one entry per CDR3 protein. The table shows 180,000 or so distinct CDR3 sequences, with around 60% occurring only once. The V end was cut by 4 bases, the J end by 7 bases, with 8 bases between. The CDR3 spans 11 residues. Per the germline V gene, CDR1 is SQVTM and CDR2 is ANQGSEA. The data derive from a study of tumor-infiltrating lymphocytes in primary liver carcinoma. Study findings and constraints: Samples were bulk unsorted, so CD4+ and CD8+ repertoires were not compared.

RNA isolated from unsorted whole blood supplied the blood RNA, with germline DNA also extracted. Around 4 milliliters of peripheral blood were drawn presurgically. The V gene is TRBV29-1, the J gene TRBJ2-1; D gene uncertain. The specimen was peripheral blood. This receptor was taken from a man aged 35 to 55 with primary liver carcinoma and hepatitis B virus infection. The CDR3 sequence: CSVVDTNEQFF. The CDR3 coding sequence is TGCAGCGTTGTAGACACGAATGAGCAGTTCTTC.